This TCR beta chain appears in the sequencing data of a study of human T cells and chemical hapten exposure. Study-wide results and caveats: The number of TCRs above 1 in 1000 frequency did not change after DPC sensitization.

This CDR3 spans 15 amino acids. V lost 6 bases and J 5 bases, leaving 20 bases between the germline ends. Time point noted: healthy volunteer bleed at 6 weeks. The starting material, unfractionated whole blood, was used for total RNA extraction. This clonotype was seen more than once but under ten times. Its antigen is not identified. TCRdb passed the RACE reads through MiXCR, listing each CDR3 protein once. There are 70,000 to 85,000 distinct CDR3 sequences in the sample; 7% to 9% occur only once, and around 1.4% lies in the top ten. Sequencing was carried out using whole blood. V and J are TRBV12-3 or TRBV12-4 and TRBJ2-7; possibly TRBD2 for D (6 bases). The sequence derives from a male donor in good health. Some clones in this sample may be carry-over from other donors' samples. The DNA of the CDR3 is TGTGCCAGCAGCAAGGGACTTCACGTTAGCGACGAGCAGTACTTC. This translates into CASSKGLHVSDEQYF.